Below, one TCR beta chain is given with its context. Its specificity is unknown. A far larger clone differs by one base, so this is likely a read error. V was shortened by 5 bases and J by 2 bases, with 18 bases between the two germline ends. Germline-derived CDR1 and CDR2 are MRHNA and SNTAGT. The CDR3 contains 16 residues. Template was genomic DNA; TCR beta CDR3 amplified in two multiplex PCR rounds. Individual primers that were specific to each TRBV and TRBJ gene served in first-round PCR. One entry per CDR3 protein results from TCRdb running MiXCR on the multiplex PCR reads. The sample has around 14,000 distinct CDR3 sequences; 30% to 40% are singletons. At each of two time points, roughly 5.8 milliliters of venous blood were taken. The data originate from a study of prognosis after radiotherapy for stage I lung cancer. For the study at large: Enrolled patients were those with stage I non-small cell lung cancer, a group that was recruited between early 2018 and early 2019.

Study-level results: Clone counts measured for unique TCRs fell after stereotactic body radiation therapy, median 10,088 versus 6,861. Post-treatment Shannon entropy following stereotactic body radiation therapy was lower among patients who developed distant metastases.

The sequence came from a donor of 50 years or more with non-small cell lung cancer. The rearrangement links TRBV6-4 to TRBJ1-2, with a tentative D call TRBD1 (5 bases). Specimen: PBMCs, collected before or after stereotactic body radiation therapy (not recorded which). The CDR3 DNA reads as TGTGCCAGCAGTTATCGACAGACCCACGGAAACTATGGCTACACCTTC. Amino acids: CASSYRQTHGNYGYTF.